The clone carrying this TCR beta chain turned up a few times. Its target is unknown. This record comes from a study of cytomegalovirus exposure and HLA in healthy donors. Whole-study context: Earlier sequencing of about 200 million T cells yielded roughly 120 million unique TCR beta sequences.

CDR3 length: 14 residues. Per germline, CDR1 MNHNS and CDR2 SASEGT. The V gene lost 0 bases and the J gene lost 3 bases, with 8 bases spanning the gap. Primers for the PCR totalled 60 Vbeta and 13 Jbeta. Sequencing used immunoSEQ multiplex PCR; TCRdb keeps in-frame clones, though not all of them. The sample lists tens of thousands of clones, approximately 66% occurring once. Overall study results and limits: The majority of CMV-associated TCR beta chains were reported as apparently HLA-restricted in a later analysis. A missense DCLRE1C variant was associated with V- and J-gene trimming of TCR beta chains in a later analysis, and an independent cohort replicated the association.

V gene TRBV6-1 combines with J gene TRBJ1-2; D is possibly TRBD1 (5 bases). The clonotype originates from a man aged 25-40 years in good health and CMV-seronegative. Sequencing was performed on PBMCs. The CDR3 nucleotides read TGTGCCAGCAGTGAAGCCCAGGGCGACTATGGCTACACCTTC. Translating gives CASSEAQGDYGYTF.